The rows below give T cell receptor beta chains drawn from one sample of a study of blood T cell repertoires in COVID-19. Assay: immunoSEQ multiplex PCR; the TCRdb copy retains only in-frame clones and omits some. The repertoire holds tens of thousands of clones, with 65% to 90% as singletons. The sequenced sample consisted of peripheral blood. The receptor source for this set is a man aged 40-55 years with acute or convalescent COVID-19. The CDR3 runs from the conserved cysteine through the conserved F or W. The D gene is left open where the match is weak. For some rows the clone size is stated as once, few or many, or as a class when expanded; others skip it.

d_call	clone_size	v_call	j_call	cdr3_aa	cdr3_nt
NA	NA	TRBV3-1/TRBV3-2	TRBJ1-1	CASSQPGLGAFF	TGTGCCAGCAGCCAACCGGGACTTGGAGCTTTCTTT
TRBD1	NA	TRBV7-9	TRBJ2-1	CASSSGTGYNEQFF	TGTGCCAGCAGCTCCGGGACAGGGTACAATGAGCAGTTCTTC
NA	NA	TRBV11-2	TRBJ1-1	CASSLAGYTEAFF	TGTGCCAGCAGCTTAGCAGGGTACACTGAAGCTTTCTTT
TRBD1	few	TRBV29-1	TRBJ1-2	CSVSDRGASNYGYTF	TGCAGCGTATCCGACAGGGGCGCATCTAACTATGGCTACACCTTC
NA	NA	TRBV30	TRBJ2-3	CAWSHFTGTDTQYF	TGTGCCTGGAGTCACTTTACAGGGACAGATACGCAGTATTTT
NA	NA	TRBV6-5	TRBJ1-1	CASKWNQDTEAFF	TGTGCCAGCAAATGGAATCAGGACACTGAAGCTTTCTTT
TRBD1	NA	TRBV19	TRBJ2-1	CASSRESGTAYNEQFF	TGTGCCAGTAGTAGGGAGTCCGGGACAGCCTACAATGAGCAGTTCTTC
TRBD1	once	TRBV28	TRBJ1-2	CASSPRTGSGVGGYTF	TGTGCCAGCAGTCCTCGGACAGGGAGTGGGGTTGGGGGCTACACCTTC
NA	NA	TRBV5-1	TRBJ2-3	CASSLSIQTSTDTQYF	TGCGCCAGCAGCTTGTCTATCCAAACGAGCACAGATACGCAGTATTTT
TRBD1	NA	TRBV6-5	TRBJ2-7	CASRLGQHIYEQYF	TGTGCCAGCAGATTGGGACAGCATATCTACGAGCAGTACTTC
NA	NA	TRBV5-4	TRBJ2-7	CASSLVSGSREQYF	TGTGCCAGCAGCTTGGTTAGCGGATCTCGGGAGCAGTACTTC
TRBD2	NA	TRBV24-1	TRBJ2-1	CATSDNSGGAIHEQFF	TGTGCCACCAGTGATAATAGCGGGGGGGCTATCCATGAGCAGTTCTTC
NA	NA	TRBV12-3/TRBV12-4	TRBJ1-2	CASGSPGYGYTF	TGTGCCAGCGGTTCACCGGGGTATGGCTACACCTTC
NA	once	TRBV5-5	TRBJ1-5	CASSLALGGGRSNQPQHF	TGTGCCAGCAGCCTTGCACTTGGGGGGGGAAGAAGCAATCAGCCCCAGCATTTT